These T cell receptor beta chains were read from a single sample in a study of a mutant IDH1 vaccine in newly diagnosed glioma. Profiling relied on immunoSEQ multiplex PCR, and the TCRdb table lists in-frame clones only, not all of them. The data hold some 60,000 clones, with more than 90% observed a single time. Sequencing was performed on PBMCs, taken from a glioma patient treated with radiotherapy, temozolomide or both. All receptors come from a man aged 50 to 60 with glioma. Both conserved end residues are part of each CDR3. Each record gives: clone size, V gene, CDR3 protein. Rows may omit the clone size; those that give it use once, few, many or a size class.

size: NA
V: TRBV2
CDR3: CASSEGWGLNTEAFF

size: NA
V: TRBV5-1
CDR3: CASSSRANSYEQYF

size: once
V: TRBV27
CDR3: CASGTGTGVYEQYF

size: once
V: TRBV2
CDR3: CASSDLAGPQETQYF

size: once
V: TRBV5-1
CDR3: CASSLAIDTQYF

size: NA
V: TRBV7-2
CDR3: CASSFGTSKETQYF

size: NA
V: TRBV19
CDR3: CASRSGGGYQETQYF

size: NA
V: TRBV11-2
CDR3: CASSPHLSSRGTQYF

size: NA
V: TRBV5-1
CDR3: CASSPLGTGVEGTEAFF

size: NA
V: TRBV14
CDR3: CASSQEWGGKQYF

size: NA
V: TRBV14
CDR3: CASSQGTGEYEQYF

size: NA
V: TRBV19
CDR3: CASSMSGNLRSNQPQHF

size: NA
V: TRBV7-8
CDR3: CASSLAGTGNTIYF

size: NA
V: TRBV27
CDR3: CASSLIGTGPNYGYTF

size: NA
V: TRBV7-2
CDR3: CASSSRQGPRAFF

size: NA
V: TRBV9
CDR3: CASSVDEGSPLHF

size: NA
V: TRBV2
CDR3: CASRLRDISGNTIYF

size: NA
V: TRBV29-1
CDR3: CSVGGQENTEAFF

size: NA
V: TRBV5-4
CDR3: CASSQGLENNEQFF

size: NA
V: TRBV5-8
CDR3: CASSFGTNTDTQYF

size: NA
V: TRBV7-9
CDR3: CASSLVLAGVNEQYF

size: once
V: TRBV7-2
CDR3: CASSLQQGSETQYF

size: NA
V: TRBV9
CDR3: CASSDGLAGGEGETQYF

size: NA
V: TRBV20-1
CDR3: CSARRRTEAFF

size: NA
V: TRBV5-1
CDR3: CASSRGAGSAKNIQYF

size: NA
V: TRBV10-3
CDR3: CAISDPGGANVLTF

size: once
V: TRBV18
CDR3: CATLRDSMNTEAFF

size: NA
V: TRBV27
CDR3: CASSHPGTRQPQHF